This TCR beta chain is drawn from a study of blood T cell repertoires in COVID-19. About the research overall: Both acute and convalescent COVID-19 samples were obtained from the United States, Italy and Spain. In each case, the material was cDNA or gDNA derived from T cells, B-cell-depleted T cells, or PBMCs.

The CDR3 is made up of 15 amino acids. Trimming at V came to 8 bases and at J to 2 bases, leaving 9 bases not matched to a gene. Germline V gives CDR1 MNHEY, CDR2 SVGAGI. Source study methods: Cell counts per sample came from amplifying reference gene primers. Clones were read by immunoSEQ multiplex PCR, and TCRdb kept only the in-frame ones, dropping some. That table is the source of V, J and clone size, and D and trimming were worked out from the DNA. The top ten clones hold 5.5% to 7.5% of a sample with more than 45,000 clones, around 85% of them seen once. The clonotype comes from a woman aged 55 to 70 with acute or convalescent COVID-19. The source material was peripheral blood. The chain employs TRBV6-5 and TRBJ1-1, with TRBD1 identical over 9 bases. The CDR3 DNA reads as TGTGCCAGCCACCTGTCACAGGGGGCAAACACTGAAGCTTTCTTT. As protein: CASHLSQGANTEAFF.